The entry below describes one T cell receptor beta chain. Its antigen is not identified. The sample is drawn from a study of PD-1 blockade in classical Hodgkin lymphoma. General study findings and limits: Relapsed/refractory patients reportedly had lower baseline diversity than newly diagnosed patients.

Sequencing used immunoSEQ multiplex PCR; TCRdb keeps in-frame clones, though not all of them. The sample has approximately 35,000 clones, roughly 94% seen once. Germline CDR1 is SEHNR and CDR2 is FQNEAQ (reference sequence). The CDR3 length is 15 residues. The V end lost 6 bases, the J end lost 4 bases, and 15 bases lay between the germline ends. As to time point: newly diagnosed, previously untreated cHL patient sample. A comparison was provided by newly diagnosed, untreated classical Hodgkin lymphoma PBMCs. Material: peripheral blood mononuclear cells (PBMCs). The TCR was taken from a human donor with classical Hodgkin lymphoma. J is TRBJ1-4 and V is TRBV7-9, with D uncertain. DNA of the CDR3: TGTGCCAGCAGTCCTGGACGGCGAAGTAATGAAAAACTGTTTTTT. Translation gives CASSPGRRSNEKLFF.